This TCR beta chain was identified in a study of OX40 agonist ivuxolimab in advanced cancers. Looking at the study overall: Patients received ivuxolimab, an agonistic anti-OX40 (CD134) antibody.

Findings of the study overall: Several nonresponders also turned out to have low normalized T-cell clonal expansion.

Clones were sequenced by immunoSEQ multiplex PCR, and TCRdb holds only the in-frame ones, with some missing. The table has about 49,000 clones, 60% to 80% seen once. V gave up 3 bases and J gave up 7 bases, with 12 bases separating them. Per germline, CDR1 MNHEY and CDR2 SMNVEV (reference sequence). The CDR3 totals 13 residues. With baseline, cycle 4 day 1, and cycle 7 day 1 as timepoints, blood was sampled. On this clone: Its antigen is unknown.

The TCR was taken from an adult with an advanced solid tumor such as melanoma, head and neck, liver or kidney cancer. Here the sequenced sample was CD4+ or CD8+ T cells sorted from blood, taken in a trial of the OX40 agonist ivuxolimab. This chain joins TRBV27 and TRBJ1-1; D is undetermined. Here the CDR3 DNA reads TGTGCCAGCAGTTTTCACTTATCGGGTGAAGCTTTCTTT. Protein product: CASSFHLSGEAFF.